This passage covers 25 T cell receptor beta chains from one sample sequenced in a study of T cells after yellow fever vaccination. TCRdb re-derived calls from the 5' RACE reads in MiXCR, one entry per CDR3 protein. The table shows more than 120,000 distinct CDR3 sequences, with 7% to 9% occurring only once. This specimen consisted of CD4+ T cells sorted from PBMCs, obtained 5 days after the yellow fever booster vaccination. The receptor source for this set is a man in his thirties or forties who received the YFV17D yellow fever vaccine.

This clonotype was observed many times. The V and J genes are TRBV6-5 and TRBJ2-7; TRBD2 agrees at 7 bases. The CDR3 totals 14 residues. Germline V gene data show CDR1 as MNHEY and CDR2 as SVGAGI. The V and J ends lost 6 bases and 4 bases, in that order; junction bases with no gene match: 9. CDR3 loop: CASSPGLGRYEQYF. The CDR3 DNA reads TGTGCCAGCAGCCCGGGCCTCGGGAGGTACGAGCAGTACTTC.

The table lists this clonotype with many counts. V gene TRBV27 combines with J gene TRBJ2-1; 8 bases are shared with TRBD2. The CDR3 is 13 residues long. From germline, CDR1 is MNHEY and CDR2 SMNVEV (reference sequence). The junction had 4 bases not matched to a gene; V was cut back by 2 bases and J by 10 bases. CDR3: CASSLMAGGEQFF. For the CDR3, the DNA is TGTGCCAGCAGTTTAATGGCGGGGGGCGAGCAGTTCTTC.

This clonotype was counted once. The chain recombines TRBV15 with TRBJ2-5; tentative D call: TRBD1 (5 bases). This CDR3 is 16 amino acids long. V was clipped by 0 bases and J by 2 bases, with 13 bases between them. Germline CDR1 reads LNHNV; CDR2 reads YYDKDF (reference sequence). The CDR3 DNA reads TGTGCCACCAGCAGAGAGAGAATGAGGACACAAGAGACCCAGTACTTC. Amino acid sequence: CATSRERMRTQETQYF.

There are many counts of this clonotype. The CDR3 DNA sequence: TGCGCCAGCAGCTTGGCAGGACCCCAAGAGACCCAGTACTTC. It is translated as CASSLAGPQETQYF. V and J are TRBV5-1 and TRBJ2-5; D gene unclear. CDR1 SGHRS and CDR2 YFSETQ come from the germline V gene. The CDR3 loop spans 14 amino acids. V lost 0 bases and J 1 base, leaving 7 bases between the germline ends.

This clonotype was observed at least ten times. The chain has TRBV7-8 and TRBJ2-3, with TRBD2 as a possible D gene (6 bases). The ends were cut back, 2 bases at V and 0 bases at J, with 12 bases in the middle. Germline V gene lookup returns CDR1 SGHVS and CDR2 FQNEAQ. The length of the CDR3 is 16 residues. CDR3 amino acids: CASSLRSGRSTDTQYF. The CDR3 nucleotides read TGTGCCAGCAGCTTAAGGAGCGGGCGCAGCACAGATACGCAGTATTTT.

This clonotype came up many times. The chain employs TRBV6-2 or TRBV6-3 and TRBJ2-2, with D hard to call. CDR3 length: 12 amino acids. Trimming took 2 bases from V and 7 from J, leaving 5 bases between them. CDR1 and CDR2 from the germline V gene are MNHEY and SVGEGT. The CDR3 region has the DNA TGTGCCAGCAGTTACGCCGTCGGGGAGCTGTTTTTT. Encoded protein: CASSYAVGELFF.

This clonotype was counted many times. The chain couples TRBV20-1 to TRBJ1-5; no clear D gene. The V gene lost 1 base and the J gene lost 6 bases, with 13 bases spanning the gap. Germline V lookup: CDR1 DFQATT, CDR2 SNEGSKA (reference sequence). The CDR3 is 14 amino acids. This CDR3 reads CSARVGESTQPQHF. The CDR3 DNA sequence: TGCAGTGCTAGAGTTGGGGAGTCGACTCAGCCCCAGCATTTT.

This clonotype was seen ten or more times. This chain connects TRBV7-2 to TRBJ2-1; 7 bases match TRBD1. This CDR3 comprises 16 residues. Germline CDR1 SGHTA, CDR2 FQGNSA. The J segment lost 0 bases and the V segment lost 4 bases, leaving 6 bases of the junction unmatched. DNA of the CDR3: TGTGCCAGCAGCTCCCGGGACAGTAGCTCCTACAATGAGCAGTTCTTC. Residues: CASSSRDSSSYNEQFF.

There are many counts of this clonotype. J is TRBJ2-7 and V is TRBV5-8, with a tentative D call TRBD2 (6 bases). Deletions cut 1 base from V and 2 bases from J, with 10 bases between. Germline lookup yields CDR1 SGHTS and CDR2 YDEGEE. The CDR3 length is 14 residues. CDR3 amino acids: CASSLWGDAYEQYF. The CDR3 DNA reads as TGTGCCAGCAGCTTGTGGGGGGATGCCTACGAGCAGTACTTC.

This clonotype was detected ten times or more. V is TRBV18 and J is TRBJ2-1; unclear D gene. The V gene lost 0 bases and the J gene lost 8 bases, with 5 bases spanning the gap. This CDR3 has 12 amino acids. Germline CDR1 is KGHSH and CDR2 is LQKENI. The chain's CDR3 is CASSPPRDEQFF. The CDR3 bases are TGTGCCAGCTCACCACCCCGTGATGAGCAGTTCTTC.

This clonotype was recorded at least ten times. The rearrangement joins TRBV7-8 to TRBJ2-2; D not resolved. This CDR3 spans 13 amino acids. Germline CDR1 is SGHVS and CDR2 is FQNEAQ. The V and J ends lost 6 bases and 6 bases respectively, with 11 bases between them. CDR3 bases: TGTGCCAGCAGGACGTCGGTTTCCGGGGAGCTGTTTTTT. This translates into CASRTSVSGELFF.

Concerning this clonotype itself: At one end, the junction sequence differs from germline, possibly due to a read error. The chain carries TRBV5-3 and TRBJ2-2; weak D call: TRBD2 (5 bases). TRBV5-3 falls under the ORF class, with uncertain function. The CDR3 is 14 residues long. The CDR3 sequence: CARSSGLRTGELFF. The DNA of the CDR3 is TGTGCCAGGAGCTCCGGACTCCGCACCGGGGAGCTGTTTTTT.

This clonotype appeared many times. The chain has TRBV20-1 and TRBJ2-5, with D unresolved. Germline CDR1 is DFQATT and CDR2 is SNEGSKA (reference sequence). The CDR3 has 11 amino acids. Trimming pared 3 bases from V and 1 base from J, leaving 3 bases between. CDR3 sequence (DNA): TGCAGTGCTAGGTTCCAAGAGACCCAGTACTTC. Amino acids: CSARFQETQYF.

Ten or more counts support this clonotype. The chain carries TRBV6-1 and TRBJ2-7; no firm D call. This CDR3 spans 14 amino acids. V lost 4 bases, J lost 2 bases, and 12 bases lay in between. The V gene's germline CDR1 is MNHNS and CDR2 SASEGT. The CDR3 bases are TGTGCCAGCAGTGGCGCCATAAGACCCTACGAGCAGTACTTC. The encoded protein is CASSGAIRPYEQYF.

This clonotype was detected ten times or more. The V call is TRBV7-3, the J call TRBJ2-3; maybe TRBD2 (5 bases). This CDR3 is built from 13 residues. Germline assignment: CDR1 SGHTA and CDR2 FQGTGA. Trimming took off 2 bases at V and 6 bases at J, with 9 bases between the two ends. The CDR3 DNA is TGTGCCAGCAGCTTATCGGGGTGGGATACGCAGTATTTT. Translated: CASSLSGWDTQYF.

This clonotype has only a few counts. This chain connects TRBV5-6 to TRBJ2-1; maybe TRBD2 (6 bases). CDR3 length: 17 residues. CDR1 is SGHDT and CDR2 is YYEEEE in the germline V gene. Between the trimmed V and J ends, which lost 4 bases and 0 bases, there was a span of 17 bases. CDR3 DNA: TGTGCCAGCAGCGGAGAGGGACTCCACAGCTCCTACAATGAGCAGTTCTTC. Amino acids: CASSGEGLHSSYNEQFF.

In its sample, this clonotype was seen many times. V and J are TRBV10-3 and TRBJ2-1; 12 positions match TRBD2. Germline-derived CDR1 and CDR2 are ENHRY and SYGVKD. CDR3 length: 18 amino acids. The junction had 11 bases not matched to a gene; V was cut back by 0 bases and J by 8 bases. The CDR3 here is CAISESASGRAWGYEQFF. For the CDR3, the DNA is TGTGCCATCAGTGAGTCCGCTAGCGGGAGGGCCTGGGGTTATGAGCAGTTCTTC.

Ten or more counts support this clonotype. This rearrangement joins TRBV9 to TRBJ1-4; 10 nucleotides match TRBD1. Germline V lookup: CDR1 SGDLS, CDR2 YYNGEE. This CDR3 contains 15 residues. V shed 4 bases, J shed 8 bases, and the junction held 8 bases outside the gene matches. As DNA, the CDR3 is TGTGCCAGCAGCCCCCGGACAGGGGGTGGAGAAAAACTGTTTTTT. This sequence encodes CASSPRTGGGEKLFF. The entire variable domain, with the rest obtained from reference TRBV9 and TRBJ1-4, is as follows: DSGVTQTPKHLITATGQRVTLRCSPRSGDLSVYWYQQSLDQGLQFLIQYYNGEERAKGNILERFSAQQFPDLHSELNLSSLELGDSALYFCASSPRTGGGEKLFFGSGTQLSVL.

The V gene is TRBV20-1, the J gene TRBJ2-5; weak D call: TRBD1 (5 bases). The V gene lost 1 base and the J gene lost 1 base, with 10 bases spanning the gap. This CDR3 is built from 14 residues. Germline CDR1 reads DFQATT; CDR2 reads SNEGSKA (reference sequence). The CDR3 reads CSARGTNPQETQYF. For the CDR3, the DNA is TGCAGTGCTAGAGGGACAAATCCCCAAGAGACCCAGTACTTC.

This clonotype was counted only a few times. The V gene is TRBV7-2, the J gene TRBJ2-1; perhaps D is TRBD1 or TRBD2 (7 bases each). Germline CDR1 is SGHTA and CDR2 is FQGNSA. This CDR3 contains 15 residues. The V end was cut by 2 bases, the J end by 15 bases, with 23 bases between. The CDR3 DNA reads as TGTGCCAGCAGCTTACAGGGGGGAGGGCCAGGTTCAGCGTTCTTC. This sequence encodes CASSLQGGGPGSAFF. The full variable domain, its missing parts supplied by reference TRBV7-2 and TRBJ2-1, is GAGVSQSPSNKVTEKGKDVELRCDPISGHTALYWYRQSLGQGLEFLIYFQGNSAPDKSGLPSDRFSAERTGGSVSTLTIQRTQQEDSAVYLCASSLQGGGPGSAFFGPGTRLTVL.

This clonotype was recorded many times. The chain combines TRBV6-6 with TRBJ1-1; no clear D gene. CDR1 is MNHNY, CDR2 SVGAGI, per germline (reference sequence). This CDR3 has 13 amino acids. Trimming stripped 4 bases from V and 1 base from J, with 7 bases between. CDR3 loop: CASSLDGNTEAFF. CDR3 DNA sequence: TGTGCCAGCAGTTTAGACGGGAACACTGAAGCTTTCTTT.

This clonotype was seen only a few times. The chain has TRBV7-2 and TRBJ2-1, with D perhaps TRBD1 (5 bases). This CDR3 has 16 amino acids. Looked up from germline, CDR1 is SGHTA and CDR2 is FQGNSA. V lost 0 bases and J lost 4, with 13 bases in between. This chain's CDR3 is CASSLAQGTRYNEQFF. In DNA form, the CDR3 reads TGTGCCAGCAGCTTAGCGCAGGGAACGAGGTACAATGAGCAGTTCTTC.

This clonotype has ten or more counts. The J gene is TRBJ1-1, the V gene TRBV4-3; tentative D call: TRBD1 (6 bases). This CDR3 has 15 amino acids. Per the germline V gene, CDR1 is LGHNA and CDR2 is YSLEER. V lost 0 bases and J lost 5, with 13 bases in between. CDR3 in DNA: TGCGCCAGCAGCCAAGACGGGGGGGCGAGGACTGAAGCTTTCTTT. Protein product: CASSQDGGARTEAFF.

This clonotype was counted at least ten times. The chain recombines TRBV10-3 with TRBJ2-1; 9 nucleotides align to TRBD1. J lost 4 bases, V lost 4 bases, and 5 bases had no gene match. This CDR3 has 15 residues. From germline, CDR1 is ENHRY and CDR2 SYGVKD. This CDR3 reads CAISVQDRGYNEQFF. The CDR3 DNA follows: TGTGCCATCAGTGTGCAGGACAGGGGTTACAATGAGCAGTTCTTC.

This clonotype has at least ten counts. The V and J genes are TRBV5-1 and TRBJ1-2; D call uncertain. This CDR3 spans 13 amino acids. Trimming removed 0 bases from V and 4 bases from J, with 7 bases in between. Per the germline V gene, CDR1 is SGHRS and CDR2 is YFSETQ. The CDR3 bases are TGCGCCAGCAGCTTGGCCGGCGGCTATGGCTACACCTTC. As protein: CASSLAGGYGYTF.